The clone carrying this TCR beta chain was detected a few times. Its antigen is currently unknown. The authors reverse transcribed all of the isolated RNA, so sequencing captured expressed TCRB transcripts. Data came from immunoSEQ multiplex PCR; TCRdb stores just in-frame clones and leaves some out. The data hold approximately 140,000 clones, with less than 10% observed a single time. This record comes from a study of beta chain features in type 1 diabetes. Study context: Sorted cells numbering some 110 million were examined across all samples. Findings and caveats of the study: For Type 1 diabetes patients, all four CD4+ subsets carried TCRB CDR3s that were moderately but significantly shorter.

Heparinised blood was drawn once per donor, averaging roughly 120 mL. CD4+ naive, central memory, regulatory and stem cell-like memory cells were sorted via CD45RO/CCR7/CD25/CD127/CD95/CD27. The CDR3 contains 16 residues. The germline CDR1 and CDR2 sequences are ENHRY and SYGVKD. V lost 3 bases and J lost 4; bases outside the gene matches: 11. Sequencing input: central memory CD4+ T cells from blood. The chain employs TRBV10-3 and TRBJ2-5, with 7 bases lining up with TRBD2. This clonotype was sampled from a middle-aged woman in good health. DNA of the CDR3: TGTGCCATCAGTGACCAGCGGGAATCCTTAGGAGAGACCCAGTACTTC. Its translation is CAISDQRESLGETQYF.